Listed below are T cell receptor beta chains from one sample, sequenced in a study of PD-1 blockade in classical Hodgkin lymphoma. Repertoires were generated with immunoSEQ multiplex PCR, while TCRdb's copy carries only in-frame clones and drops some. In the table there are tens of thousands of clones, roughly nine tenths of which are singletons. The sample in question was peripheral blood mononuclear cells (PBMCs), obtained before the second cycle of nivolumab. The receptors shown here come from a human donor with classical Hodgkin lymphoma. Each CDR3 is given with its conserved first and last residue. The order of the fields is CDR3 protein, CDR3 DNA, V gene, J gene, CDR3 length, clone size, D gene. D genes are given only for firm matches. Some rows mark clone size as missing; the rest say once, few, many or name a class of expanded clone.

CDR3aa: CASIPLGTSGNEQFF; CDR3nt: TGTGCCAGCATCCCCCTAGGGACTAGCGGGAATGAGCAGTTCTTC; v_gene: TRBV27; j_gene: TRBJ2-1; len: 15; abundance: once; d_gene: TRBD2
CDR3aa: CASSPTSGESYEQYF; CDR3nt: TGTGCCAGCAGCCCCACTAGCGGGGAGAGCTACGAGCAGTACTTC; v_gene: TRBV9; j_gene: TRBJ2-7; len: 15; abundance: -; d_gene: TRBD2
CDR3aa: CASSLMAESSGNTIYF; CDR3nt: TGTGCCAGCAGCTTAATGGCAGAGAGCTCTGGAAACACCATATATTTT; v_gene: TRBV7-6; j_gene: TRBJ1-3; len: 16; abundance: -; d_gene: -
CDR3aa: CASSQRTVSYEQYF; CDR3nt: TGTGCCAGCAGCCAACGGACCGTATCCTACGAGCAGTACTTC; v_gene: TRBV4-2; j_gene: TRBJ2-7; len: 14; abundance: -; d_gene: -
CDR3aa: CASIPQLGVYYGYTF; CDR3nt: TGTGCCAGCATCCCCCAGCTGGGGGTTTACTATGGCTACACCTTC; v_gene: TRBV5-8; j_gene: TRBJ1-2; len: 15; abundance: few; d_gene: -
CDR3aa: CASTPGIQPQHF; CDR3nt: TGTGCCAGCACCCCGGGTATTCAGCCCCAGCATTTT; v_gene: TRBV28; j_gene: TRBJ1-5; len: 12; abundance: -; d_gene: -
CDR3aa: CASSLSAPTDTQYF; CDR3nt: TGCGCCAGCAGCTTGTCGGCCCCCACAGATACGCAGTATTTT; v_gene: TRBV5-1; j_gene: TRBJ2-3; len: 14; abundance: -; d_gene: -
CDR3aa: CASSLDWQETQYF; CDR3nt: TGTGCCAGCAGCTTAGACTGGCAAGAGACCCAGTACTTC; v_gene: TRBV7-9; j_gene: TRBJ2-5; len: 13; abundance: -; d_gene: -
CDR3aa: CASSTQQREKLFF; CDR3nt: TGTGCCAGCAGCACCCAACAGCGTGAAAAACTGTTTTTT; v_gene: TRBV5-4; j_gene: TRBJ1-4; len: 13; abundance: once; d_gene: -
CDR3aa: CASSLDSLSYEQYF; CDR3nt: TGTGCCAGCAGCCTGGACAGCCTCTCCTACGAGCAGTACTTC; v_gene: TRBV14; j_gene: TRBJ2-7; len: 14; abundance: -; d_gene: -
CDR3aa: CASSLGNQETQYF; CDR3nt: TGTGCCAGCAGCTTAGGGAACCAAGAGACCCAGTACTTC; v_gene: TRBV7-8; j_gene: TRBJ2-5; len: 13; abundance: few; d_gene: -
CDR3aa: CASSVNSGNTIYF; CDR3nt: TGTGCCAGCAGCGTGAACTCTGGAAACACCATATATTTT; v_gene: TRBV9; j_gene: TRBJ1-3; len: 13; abundance: -; d_gene: -
CDR3aa: CASGFAAGPNTGELFF; CDR3nt: TGTGCTAGTGGTTTCGCTGCGGGACCGAACACCGGGGAGCTGTTTTTT; v_gene: TRBV12-5; j_gene: TRBJ2-2; len: 16; abundance: few; d_gene: -
CDR3aa: CAISDSAKETQYF; CDR3nt: TGTGCCATCAGTGACAGCGCAAAAGAGACCCAGTACTTC; v_gene: TRBV10-3; j_gene: TRBJ2-5; len: 13; abundance: -; d_gene: -
CDR3aa: CASSLNAAGSNSPLHF; CDR3nt: TGTGCCAGCAGCTTAAACGCGGCAGGGAGTAATTCACCCCTCCACTTT; v_gene: TRBV7-6; j_gene: TRBJ1-6; len: 16; abundance: -; d_gene: -
CDR3aa: CASSLEGGNSPLHF; CDR3nt: TGTGCCAGCAGCTTGGAAGGGGGTAATTCACCCCTCCACTTT; v_gene: TRBV7-6; j_gene: TRBJ1-6; len: 14; abundance: -; d_gene: -
CDR3aa: CSVRGGPVSRNTGELFF; CDR3nt: TGCAGCGTTAGGGGAGGGCCTGTCTCGAGGAACACCGGGGAGCTGTTTTTT; v_gene: TRBV29-1; j_gene: TRBJ2-2; len: 17; abundance: once; d_gene: TRBD2
CDR3aa: CASSPDPRDRGLEAFF; CDR3nt: TGCGCCAGCAGTCCTGACCCCCGGGACAGGGGGCTCGAAGCTTTCTTT; v_gene: TRBV10-1; j_gene: TRBJ1-1; len: 16; abundance: -; d_gene: TRBD1
CDR3aa: CASSVRSGGGTDTQYF; CDR3nt: TGTGCCAGCAGCGTAAGGTCAGGGGGCGGCACAGATACGCAGTATTTT; v_gene: TRBV9; j_gene: TRBJ2-3; len: 16; abundance: -; d_gene: TRBD1
CDR3aa: CASSLMQNTGELFF; CDR3nt: TGTGCCAGCAGCTTAATGCAGAACACCGGGGAGCTGTTTTTT; v_gene: TRBV7-3; j_gene: TRBJ2-2; len: 14; abundance: -; d_gene: -
CDR3aa: CAISSTTAGSYEQYF; CDR3nt: TGTGCCATCAGTTCTACGACAGCAGGCTCCTACGAGCAGTACTTC; v_gene: TRBV10-3; j_gene: TRBJ2-7; len: 15; abundance: -; d_gene: -
CDR3aa: CASSPGTGSYEQYF; CDR3nt: TGTGCCAGCAGCCCCGGGACAGGGTCTTACGAGCAGTACTTC; v_gene: TRBV13; j_gene: TRBJ2-7; len: 14; abundance: -; d_gene: TRBD1
CDR3aa: CAISSPSDRQETQYF; CDR3nt: TGTGCCATCAGTTCCCCTTCCGACAGGCAAGAGACCCAGTACTTC; v_gene: TRBV10-3; j_gene: TRBJ2-5; len: 15; abundance: -; d_gene: -
CDR3aa: CASRGSGEANYGYTF; CDR3nt: TGTGCCAGTCGGGGGTCAGGGGAAGCTAACTATGGCTACACCTTC; v_gene: TRBV6-1; j_gene: TRBJ1-2; len: 15; abundance: -; d_gene: -
CDR3aa: CASSQRGTDTQYF; CDR3nt: TGTGCCAGCAGCCAACGAGGAACAGATACGCAGTATTTT; v_gene: TRBV7-9; j_gene: TRBJ2-3; len: 13; abundance: once; d_gene: -
CDR3aa: CASSLGYEQYF; CDR3nt: TGCGCCAGCAGCTTGGGCTACGAGCAGTACTTC; v_gene: TRBV5-1; j_gene: TRBJ2-7; len: 11; abundance: -; d_gene: -
CDR3aa: CASSFNSPYNEQFF; CDR3nt: TGCGCCAGCAGCTTCAACAGCCCCTACAATGAGCAGTTCTTC; v_gene: TRBV5-1; j_gene: TRBJ2-1; len: 14; abundance: -; d_gene: -